The clone carrying this T cell receptor beta chain was seen at least ten times. Its antigen is undetermined. TCRdb reanalysed the 5' RACE reads using MiXCR and keeps one entry per CDR3 protein. There are some 320,000 distinct CDR3 sequences in the sample; roughly 9% occur only once, and around 3.1% lies in the top ten. The CDR3 loop spans 17 amino acids. Germline V gene sequence: CDR1 SGHTA, CDR2 FQGNSA. Trimming cost V 1 base and J 9 bases, with 23 bases left between them. This specimen comes from a study of T cells after yellow fever vaccination. Study-wide results and limits: Post-booster reappearance was seen for most primary-vaccination clones (just over 95% CD4, around 90% CD8). Just a small share of clonotypes turned up in the CD4 compartment as well as the CD8 compartment.

The sequence came from a man younger than 35 who received the YFV17D yellow fever vaccine. The material sequenced was CD4+ T cells sorted from PBMCs, taken 5 days after the yellow fever booster vaccination. This chain connects TRBV7-2 to TRBJ2-3; no reliable D call. CDR3 in DNA: TGTGCCAGCAGCTTAGGTGTCTCCCCGTTTCCCCCCACCACGCAGTATTTT. It yields the protein CASSLGVSPFPPTTQYF.